This T cell receptor beta chain was observed in a study of cytomegalovirus exposure and HLA in healthy donors. On this clone itself: Antigen specificity is unknown.

Primers for the PCR totalled 60 Vbeta and 13 Jbeta. Measured with immunoSEQ multiplex PCR; TCRdb has only the in-frame clones, and not every one. The data contain 100,000 to 150,000 clones, 8% to 11% of them singletons. This CDR3 has 15 residues. Looked up from germline, CDR1 is MNHEY and CDR2 is SVGAGI. Trimming took 2 bases from V and 9 from J, leaving 14 bases between them. Broader study findings: Later on, analysis showed that most CMV-associated TCR beta chains appeared to be HLA-restricted.

The TCR comes from a woman in her late teens or twenties in good health and CMV-seropositive. The sample was PBMCs. This chain connects TRBV6-5 to TRBJ1-6; no clear D gene. CDR3 nucleotides: TGTGCCAGCAGTTACGTCGGGGAGGTAGCTTCACCCCTCCACTTT. Protein: CASSYVGEVASPLHF.